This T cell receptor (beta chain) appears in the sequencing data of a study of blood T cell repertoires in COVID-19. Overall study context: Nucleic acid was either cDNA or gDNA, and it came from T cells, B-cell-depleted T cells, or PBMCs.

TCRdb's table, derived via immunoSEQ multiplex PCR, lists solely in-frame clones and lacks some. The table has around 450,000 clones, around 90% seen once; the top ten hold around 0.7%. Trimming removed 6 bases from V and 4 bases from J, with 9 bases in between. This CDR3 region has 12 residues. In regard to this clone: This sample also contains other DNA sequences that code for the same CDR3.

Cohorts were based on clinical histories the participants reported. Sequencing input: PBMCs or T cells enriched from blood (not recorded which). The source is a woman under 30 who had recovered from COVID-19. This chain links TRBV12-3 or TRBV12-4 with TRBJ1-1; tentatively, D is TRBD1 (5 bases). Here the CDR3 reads CASSRGGTEAFF. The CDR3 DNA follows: TGTGCCAGCAGCCGGGGGGGCACTGAAGCTTTCTTT.